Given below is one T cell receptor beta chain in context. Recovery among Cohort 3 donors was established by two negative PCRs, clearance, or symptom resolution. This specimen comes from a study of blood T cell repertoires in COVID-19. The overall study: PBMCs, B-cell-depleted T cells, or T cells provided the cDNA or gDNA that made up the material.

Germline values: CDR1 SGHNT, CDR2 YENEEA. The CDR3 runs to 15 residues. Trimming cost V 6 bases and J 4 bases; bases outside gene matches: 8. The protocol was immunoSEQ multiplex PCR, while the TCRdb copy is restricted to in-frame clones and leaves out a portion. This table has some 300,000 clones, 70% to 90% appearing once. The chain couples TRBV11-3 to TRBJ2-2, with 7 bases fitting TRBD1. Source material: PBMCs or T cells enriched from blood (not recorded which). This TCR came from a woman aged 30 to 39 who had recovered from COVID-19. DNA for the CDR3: TGTGCCAGCAGACGCGACAGGGAGTCCACCGGGGAGCTGTTTTTT. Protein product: CASRRDRESTGELFF. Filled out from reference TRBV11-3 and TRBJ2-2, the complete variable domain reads EAGVVQSPRYKIIEKKQPVAFWCNPISGHNTLYWYLQNLGQGPELLIRYENEEAVDDSQLPKDRFSAERLKGVDSTLKIQPAELGDSAVYLCASRRDRESTGELFFGEGSRLTVL.